These 4 T cell receptor beta chains came from one sample sequenced in a study of blood T cell repertoires in COVID-19. Generated by immunoSEQ multiplex PCR, the TCRdb table keeps only in-frame clones and is missing some. The table includes over 200,000 clones, over 70% detected once. Sequencing was performed on peripheral blood. The source of these receptors is a woman older than 75 with acute or convalescent COVID-19.

For the CDR3, the DNA is TGTGCCAGCTCACCAACCCGGACTAGCTACAATGAGCAGTTCTTC. Protein sequence: CASSPTRTSYNEQFF. The genes are TRBV18 and TRBJ2-1, with 7 bases fitting TRBD2. After removal of 2 bases from V and 3 bases from J, the junction contained 4 bases not matched to a gene. This CDR3 comprises 15 residues. Germline V CDR1 and CDR2: KGHSH, LQKENI.

The chain has TRBV7-2 and TRBJ2-7, with 7 bases aligning to TRBD1. The CDR3 is made up of 14 amino acids. Germline lookup yields CDR1 SGHTA and CDR2 FQGNSA. The V and J ends lost 2 bases and 1 base, in that order; junction bases with no gene match: 2. CDR3 in DNA: TGTGCCAGCAGCTTACTACAGGGGTCCTACGAGCAGTACTTC. Residues: CASSLLQGSYEQYF.

This chain joins TRBV29-1 and TRBJ2-7; D is possibly TRBD1 (5 bases). This CDR3 is built from 12 residues. V lost 4 bases to trimming and J lost 4 bases, with 11 bases between them. The germline CDR1 and CDR2 sequences are SQVTM and ANQGSEA. CDR3 nucleotides: TGCAGCGTTGGGGCGGCAGGGTACGAGCAGTACTTC. Its protein product is CSVGAAGYEQYF.

This chain connects TRBV19 to TRBJ1-1, with 8 bases matching TRBD1. The CDR3 length is 15 residues. CDR1 is LNHDA, CDR2 SQIVND, per germline (reference sequence). J was trimmed by 3 bases and V by 5 bases; bases with no gene match: 8. In nucleotides, the CDR3 is TGTGCCAGTAGTGCCAGGGGGCTGGGGTACACTGAAGCTTTCTTT. Its protein product is CASSARGLGYTEAFF.